The clone carrying this T cell receptor (beta chain) was counted between two and nine times. This entry is derived from a study of T cell clones after liver transplantation. Study in general: A pre-transplant mixed lymphocyte reaction with TCRbeta sequencing defined graft-donor-reactive clones followed in post-transplant blood. Apart from a few HCV-positive recipients, transplants were for non-autoimmune, non-viral reasons.

Generated by immunoSEQ multiplex PCR, the TCRdb table keeps only in-frame clones and is missing some. The data show 45,000 to 60,000 clones, over 60% seen once. The sample was CD4+ T cells from blood, taken at the 22-month timepoint. The sequence came from a human patient who received a liver transplant. T cells may partly derive from the graft donor.

CDR3 nucleotides: TGTGCCAGCGGTTTCAGGAACACTGAAGCTTTCTTT. It encodes CASGFRNTEAFF. V is TRBV11-3 and J is TRBJ1-1; D ambiguous. Germline V gene sequence: CDR1 SGHNT, CDR2 YENEEA. The CDR3 extends over 12 amino acids. V dropped 8 bases and J dropped 1 base, with 8 bases sitting between them.